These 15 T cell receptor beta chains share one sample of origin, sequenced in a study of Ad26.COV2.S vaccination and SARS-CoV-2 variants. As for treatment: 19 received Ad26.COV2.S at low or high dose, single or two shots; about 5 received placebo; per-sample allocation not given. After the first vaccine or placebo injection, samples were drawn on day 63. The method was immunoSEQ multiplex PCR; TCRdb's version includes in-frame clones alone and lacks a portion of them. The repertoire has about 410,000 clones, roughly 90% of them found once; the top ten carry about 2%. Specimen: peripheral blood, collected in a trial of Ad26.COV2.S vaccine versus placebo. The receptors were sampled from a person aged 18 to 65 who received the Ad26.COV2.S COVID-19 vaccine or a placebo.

The chain's CDR3 is CASVGGVFQETQYF. DNA for the CDR3: TGTGCCAGCGTCGGAGGGGTATTCCAAGAGACCCAGTACTTC. This chain links TRBV2 with TRBJ2-5, with D tentatively TRBD2 (6 bases). Germline V lookup: CDR1 SNHLY, CDR2 FYNNEI. This CDR3 comprises 14 residues. V shed 8 bases and J shed 1 base, with 14 bases lying between them.

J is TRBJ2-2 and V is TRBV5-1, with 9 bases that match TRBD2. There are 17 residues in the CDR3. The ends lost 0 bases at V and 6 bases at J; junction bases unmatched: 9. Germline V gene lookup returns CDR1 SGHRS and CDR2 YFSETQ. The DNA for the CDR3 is TGCGCCAGCAGCTTGGCCGGACTAGCGAGTTGGGCCGGGGAGCTGTTTTTT. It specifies CASSLAGLASWAGELFF.

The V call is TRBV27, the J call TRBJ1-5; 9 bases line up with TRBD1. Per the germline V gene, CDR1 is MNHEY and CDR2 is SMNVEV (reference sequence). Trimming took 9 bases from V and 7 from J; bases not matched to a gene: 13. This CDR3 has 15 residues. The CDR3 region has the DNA TGTGCCAGTTCAATCGGGACAGGGCGGATGCAGCCCCAGCATTTT. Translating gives CASSIGTGRMQPQHF.

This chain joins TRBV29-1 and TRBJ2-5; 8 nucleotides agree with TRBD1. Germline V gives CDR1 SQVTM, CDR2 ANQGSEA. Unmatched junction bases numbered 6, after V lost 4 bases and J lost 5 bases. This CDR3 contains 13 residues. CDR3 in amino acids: CSVVPRGPETQYF. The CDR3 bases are TGCAGCGTTGTCCCCAGGGGGCCCGAGACCCAGTACTTC.

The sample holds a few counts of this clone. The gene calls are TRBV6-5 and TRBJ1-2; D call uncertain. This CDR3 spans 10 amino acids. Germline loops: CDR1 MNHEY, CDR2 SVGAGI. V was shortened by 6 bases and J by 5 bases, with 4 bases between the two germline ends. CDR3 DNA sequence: TGTGCCAGCAGCGAGTATGGCTACACCTTC. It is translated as CASSEYGYTF.

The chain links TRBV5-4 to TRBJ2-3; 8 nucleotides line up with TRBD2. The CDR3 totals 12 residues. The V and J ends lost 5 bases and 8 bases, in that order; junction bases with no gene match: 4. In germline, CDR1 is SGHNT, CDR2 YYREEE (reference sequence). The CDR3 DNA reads TGTGCCAGCAGGGCGACTAGCGCTACGCAGTATTTT. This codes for CASRATSATQYF.

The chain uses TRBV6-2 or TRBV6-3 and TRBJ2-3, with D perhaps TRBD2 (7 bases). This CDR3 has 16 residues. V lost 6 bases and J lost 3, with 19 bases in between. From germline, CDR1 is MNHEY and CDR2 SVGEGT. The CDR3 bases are TGTGCCAGCAGCTCCGAGGGGGGGGCCTCGACAGATACGCAGTATTTT. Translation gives CASSSEGGASTDTQYF.

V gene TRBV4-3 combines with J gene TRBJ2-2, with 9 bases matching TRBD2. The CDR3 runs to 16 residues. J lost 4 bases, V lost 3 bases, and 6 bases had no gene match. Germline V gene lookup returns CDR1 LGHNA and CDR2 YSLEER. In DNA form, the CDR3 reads TGCGCCAGCAGCCAGAGACTAGCGGATAGCACCGGGGAGCTGTTTTTT. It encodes CASSQRLADSTGELFF.

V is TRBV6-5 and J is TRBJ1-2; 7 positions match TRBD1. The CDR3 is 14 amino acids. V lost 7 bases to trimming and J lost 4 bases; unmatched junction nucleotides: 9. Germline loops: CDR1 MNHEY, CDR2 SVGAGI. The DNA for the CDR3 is TGTGCCAGCAAGGTCCAGGGGGGAAGCTATGGCTACACCTTC. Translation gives CASKVQGGSYGYTF.

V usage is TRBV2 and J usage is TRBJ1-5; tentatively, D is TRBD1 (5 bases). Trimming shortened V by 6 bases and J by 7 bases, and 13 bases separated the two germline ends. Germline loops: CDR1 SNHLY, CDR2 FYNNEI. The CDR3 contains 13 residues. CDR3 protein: CASRGGGGQPQHF. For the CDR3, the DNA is TGTGCCAGCAGAGGCGGGGGTGGACAGCCCCAGCATTTT.

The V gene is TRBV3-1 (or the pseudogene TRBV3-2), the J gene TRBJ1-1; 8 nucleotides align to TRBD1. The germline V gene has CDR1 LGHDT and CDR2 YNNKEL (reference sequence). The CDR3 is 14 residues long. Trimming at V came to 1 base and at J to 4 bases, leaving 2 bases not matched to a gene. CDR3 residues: CASSQVGQGTEAFF. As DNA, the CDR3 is TGTGCCAGCAGCCAAGTTGGACAGGGCACTGAAGCTTTCTTT.

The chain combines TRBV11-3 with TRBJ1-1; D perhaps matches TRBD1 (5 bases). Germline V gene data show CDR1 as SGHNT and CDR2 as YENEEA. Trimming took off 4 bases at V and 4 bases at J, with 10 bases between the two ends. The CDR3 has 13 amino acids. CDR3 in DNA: TGTGCCAGCAGCTCCGAGGGGTTCACTGAAGCTTTCTTT. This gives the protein CASSSEGFTEAFF.

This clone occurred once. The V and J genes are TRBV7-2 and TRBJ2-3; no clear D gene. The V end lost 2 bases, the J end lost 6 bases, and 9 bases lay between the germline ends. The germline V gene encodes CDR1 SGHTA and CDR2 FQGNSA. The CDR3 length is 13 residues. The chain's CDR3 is CASSLLVRDTQYF. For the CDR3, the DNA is TGTGCCAGCAGCTTACTTGTCCGTGATACGCAGTATTTT. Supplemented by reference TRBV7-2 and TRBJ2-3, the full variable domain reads GAGVSQSPSNKVTEKGKDVELRCDPISGHTALYWYRQSLGQGLEFLIYFQGNSAPDKSGLPSDRFSAERTGGSVSTLTIQRTQQEDSAVYLCASSLLVRDTQYFGPGTRLTVL.

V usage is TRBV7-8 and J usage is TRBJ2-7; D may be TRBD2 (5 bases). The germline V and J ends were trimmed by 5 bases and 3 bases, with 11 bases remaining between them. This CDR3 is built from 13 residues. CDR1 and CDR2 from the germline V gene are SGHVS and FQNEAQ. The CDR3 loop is CASSPTGNYEQYF. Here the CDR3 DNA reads TGTGCCAGCAGCCCCACGGGGAACTACGAGCAGTACTTC.

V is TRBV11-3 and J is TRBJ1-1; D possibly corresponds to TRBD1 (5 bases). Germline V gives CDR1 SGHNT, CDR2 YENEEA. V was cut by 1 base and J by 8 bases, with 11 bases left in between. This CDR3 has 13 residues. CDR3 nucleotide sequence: TGTGCCAGCAGCTTAGGGCTGGGGGGGGAAGCTTTCTTT. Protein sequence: CASSLGLGGEAFF.